This T cell receptor beta chain was identified in a study of blood T cell repertoires in COVID-19. Study as a whole: Sites across the United States, Italy and Spain contributed samples from acute and convalescent COVID-19.

The authors' processing: Amplifying reference gene primers gave estimates of nucleated cell counts. Here immunoSEQ multiplex PCR was the method, and the copy in TCRdb shows in-frame clones only, minus some. Clonal size and the V and J genes are those of that table, whereas D and trimming came from the DNA. Of 100,000 to 120,000 clones listed, over 75% were seen once; the top ten hold 8% to 9%. After removal of 6 bases from V and 7 bases from J, the junction contained 18 bases not matched to a gene. The CDR3 length is 17 residues. Looked up from germline, CDR1 is SGHNT and CDR2 is YYREEE (reference sequence).

J is TRBJ2-5 and V is TRBV5-4, with 10 bases aligning to TRBD2. This TCR was sampled from a woman in her 70s who had recovered from COVID-19. The sequencing input was peripheral blood. In DNA, the CDR3 is TGTGCCAGCACCCCCGGCCGAACTAGCGGGGTCTTGGGGACCCAGTACTTC. Protein sequence: CASTPGRTSGVLGTQYF.